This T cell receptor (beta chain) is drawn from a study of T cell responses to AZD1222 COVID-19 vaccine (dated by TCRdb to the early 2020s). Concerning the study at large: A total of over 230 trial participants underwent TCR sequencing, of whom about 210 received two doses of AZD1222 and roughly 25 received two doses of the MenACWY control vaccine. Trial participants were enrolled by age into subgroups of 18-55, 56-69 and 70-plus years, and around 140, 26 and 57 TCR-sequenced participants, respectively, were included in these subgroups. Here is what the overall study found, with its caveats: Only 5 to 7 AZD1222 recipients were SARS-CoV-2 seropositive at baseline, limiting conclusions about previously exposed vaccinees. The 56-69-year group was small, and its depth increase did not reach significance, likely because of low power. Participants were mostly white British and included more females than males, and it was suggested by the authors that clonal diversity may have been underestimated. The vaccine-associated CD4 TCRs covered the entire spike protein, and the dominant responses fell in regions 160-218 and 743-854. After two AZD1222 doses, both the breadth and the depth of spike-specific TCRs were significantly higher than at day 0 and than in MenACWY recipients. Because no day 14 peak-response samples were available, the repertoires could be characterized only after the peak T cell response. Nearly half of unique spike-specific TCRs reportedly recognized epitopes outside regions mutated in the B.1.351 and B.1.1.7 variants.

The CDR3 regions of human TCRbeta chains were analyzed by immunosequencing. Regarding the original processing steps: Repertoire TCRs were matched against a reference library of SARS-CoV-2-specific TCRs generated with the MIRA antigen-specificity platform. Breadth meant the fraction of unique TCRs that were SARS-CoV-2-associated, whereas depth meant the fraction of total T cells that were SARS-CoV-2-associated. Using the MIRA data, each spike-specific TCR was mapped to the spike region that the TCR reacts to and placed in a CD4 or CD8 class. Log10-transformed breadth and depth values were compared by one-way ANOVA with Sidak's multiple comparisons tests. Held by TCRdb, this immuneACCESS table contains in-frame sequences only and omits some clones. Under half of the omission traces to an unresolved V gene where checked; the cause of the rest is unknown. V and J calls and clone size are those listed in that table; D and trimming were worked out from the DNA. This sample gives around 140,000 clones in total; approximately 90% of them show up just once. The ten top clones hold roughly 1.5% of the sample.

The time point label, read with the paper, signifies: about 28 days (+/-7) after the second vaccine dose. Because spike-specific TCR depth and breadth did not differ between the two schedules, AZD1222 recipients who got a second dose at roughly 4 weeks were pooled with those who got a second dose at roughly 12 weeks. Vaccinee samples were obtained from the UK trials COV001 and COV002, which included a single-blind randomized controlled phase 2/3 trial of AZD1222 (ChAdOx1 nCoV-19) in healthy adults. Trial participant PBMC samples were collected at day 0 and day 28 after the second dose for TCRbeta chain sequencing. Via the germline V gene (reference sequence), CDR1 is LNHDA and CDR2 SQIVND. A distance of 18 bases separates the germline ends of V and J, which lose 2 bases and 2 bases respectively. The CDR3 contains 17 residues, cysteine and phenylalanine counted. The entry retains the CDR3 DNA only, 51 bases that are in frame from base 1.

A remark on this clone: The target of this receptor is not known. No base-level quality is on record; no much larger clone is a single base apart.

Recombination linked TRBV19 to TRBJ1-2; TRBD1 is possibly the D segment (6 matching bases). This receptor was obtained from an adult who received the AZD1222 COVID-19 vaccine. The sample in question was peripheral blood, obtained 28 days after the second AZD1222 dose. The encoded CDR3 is CASSITARTAENYGYTF. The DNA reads TGTGCCAGTAGTATAACTGCAAGGACAGCCGAAAACTATGGCTACACCTTC.